A single sample is the source of the 16 T cell receptor beta chains below, sequenced in a study of shared clonotypes between healthy human individuals (dated by TCRdb to 2018 to 2020). Library prep was done by the immunoSEQ multiplex PCR assay. TCRdb took this table from immuneACCESS and kept in-frame rearrangements with V and J called. Such tables lack part of the clones; where checked against another copy, unresolved V genes explain under half of the gap, and the rest is unexplained. The sample table contains some 1 million clones; only one count was recorded for roughly 80% of them. Jointly, the top ten make up 1.4% to 1.5% of the sample. Sequenced: memory CD4+ T cells sorted from blood. The cell subset or site label of this sample denotes: CD45RA-negative fraction. The receptors here all came from a man between 18 and 29 years old in good health.

This chain uses TRBV11-3 with TRBJ2-5; D ambiguous. The CDR3 is 15 residues long. The germline CDR1 and CDR2 sequences are SGHNT and YENEEA. V was clipped by 1 base and J by 0 bases, with 9 bases between them. The DNA for the CDR3 is TGTGCCAGCAGCTTAGGCAAGACTCACCAAGAGACCCAGTACTTC. Amino acids: CASSLGKTHQETQYF.

The gene calls are TRBV18 and TRBJ2-2; D gene ambiguous. CDR1 and CDR2 from the germline V gene are KGHSH and LQKENI. V lost 6 bases and J 8 bases, leaving 16 bases between the germline ends. There are 14 residues in the CDR3. This chain's CDR3 is CASSAEPAGGELFF. Here the CDR3 DNA reads TGTGCCAGCTCCGCGGAACCTGCCGGGGGGGAGCTGTTTTTT.

On this clone itself: In the same sample, other DNA sequences code for this CDR3. The chain couples TRBV6-5 to TRBJ1-1, with 8 bases matching TRBD1. From germline, CDR1 is MNHEY and CDR2 SVGAGI. J was trimmed by 1 base and V by 3 bases; bases with no gene match: 1. This CDR3 has 14 residues. The CDR3 protein is CASSYGQGNTEAFF. The CDR3 region has the DNA TGTGCCAGCAGTTATGGACAGGGGAACACTGAAGCTTTCTTT.

The chain has TRBV2 and TRBJ2-7; D unresolved. Germline V gives CDR1 SNHLY, CDR2 FYNNEI. V lost 6 bases to trimming and J lost 0 bases, with 9 bases between them. This CDR3 has 13 amino acids. The CDR3 protein is CASSPSNSYEQYF. Here the CDR3 DNA reads TGTGCCAGCAGCCCCTCTAACTCCTACGAGCAGTACTTC.

J is TRBJ1-1 and V is TRBV5-5; D is ambiguous. The ends were cut back, 0 bases at V and 1 base at J, with 13 bases in the middle. The CDR3 sequence is 16 residues long. Germline CDR1 reads SGHKS; CDR2 reads YYEKEE (reference sequence). The CDR3 spells CASSLDHKRSNTEAFF. The CDR3 nucleotides are TGTGCCAGCAGCTTGGATCACAAAAGGTCGAACACTGAAGCTTTCTTT.

The chain recombines TRBV29-1 with TRBJ1-1; 8 bases line up with TRBD1. Germline assignment: CDR1 SQVTM and CDR2 ANQGSEA. The CDR3 is 11 residues long. With V trimmed by 7 bases and J by 8 bases, 6 bases remained unmatched. The CDR3 DNA is TGCAGCGACCAGGGGGCGCGGGAAGCTTTCTTT. This gives the protein CSDQGAREAFF.

The chain uses TRBV4-3 and TRBJ2-7, with 7 bases matching TRBD1. The V and J ends lost 5 bases and 5 bases, in that order; junction bases with no gene match: 9. Germline CDR1 and CDR2: LGHNA and YSLEER. CDR3 size: 14 residues. CDR3 amino acids: CASSIYRGANEQYF. The CDR3 DNA reads as TGCGCCAGCAGCATTTACAGGGGCGCCAACGAGCAGTACTTC.

The chain recombines TRBV29-1 with TRBJ2-2; possible D gene TRBD1, 6 bases. The CDR3 has 12 amino acids. V gave up 5 bases and J gave up 7 bases, with 11 bases separating them. Looked up from germline, CDR1 is SQVTM and CDR2 is ANQGSEA. CDR3: CSVHRANGELFF. The CDR3 region has the DNA TGCAGCGTTCACAGGGCGAACGGGGAGCTGTTTTTT.

The V call is TRBV5-1, the J call TRBJ1-1, with D possibly matching TRBD1 (6 bases). The CDR3 totals 14 residues. Germline V gene sequence: CDR1 SGHRS, CDR2 YFSETQ. Trimming shortened V by 4 bases and J by 1 base, and 11 bases separated the two germline ends. The CDR3 nucleotides are TGCGCCAGCAGCCATCAAGGGGGGAACACTGAAGCTTTCTTT. The encoded protein is CASSHQGGNTEAFF.

This clone came up a few times. V usage is TRBV6-5 and J usage is TRBJ1-1; D not resolved. Germline lookup yields CDR1 MNHEY and CDR2 SVGAGI. This CDR3 has 14 amino acids. Trimming stripped 6 bases from V and 4 bases from J, with 15 bases between. CDR3: CASRITGRGTEAFF. CDR3 DNA: TGTGCCAGCAGGATCACCGGGAGAGGCACTGAAGCTTTCTTT.

V gene TRBV9 combines with J gene TRBJ2-1; 10 bases fit TRBD2. Germline V gene sequence: CDR1 SGDLS, CDR2 YYNGEE. The CDR3 spans 16 residues. V trimming: 4 bases; J trimming: 9 bases; junction bases outside the gene matches: 13. The CDR3 bases are TGTGCCAGCAGCCCCTCGGAACTAGCGGGGTCCGGTGAGCAGTTCTTC. Its protein product is CASSPSELAGSGEQFF.

A remark on this clone: This sample also contains other DNA sequences that code for the same CDR3. V gene TRBV6-5 combines with J gene TRBJ2-7; D unresolved. Germline lookup yields CDR1 MNHEY and CDR2 SVGAGI. The V end was cut by 0 bases, the J end by 3 bases, with 6 bases between. This CDR3 is 13 amino acids long. CDR3 coding DNA: TGTGCCAGCAGTTACTCGCCCAGCTACGAGCAGTACTTC. Amino acid sequence: CASSYSPSYEQYF.

This clone was found a few times. This chain joins TRBV7-2 and TRBJ2-4; D is undetermined. This CDR3 contains 12 residues. Germline CDR1 reads SGHTA; CDR2 reads FQGNSA. Trimming pared 1 base from V and 15 bases from J, leaving 13 bases between. The CDR3 protein is CASSLGLGSVYF. DNA for the CDR3: TGTGCCAGCAGCTTAGGCCTGGGATCGGTGTACTTC.

This sequence joins TRBV19 and TRBJ2-2, with TRBD1 matching 7 bases. The CDR3 covers 15 residues. From germline, CDR1 is LNHDA and CDR2 SQIVND (reference sequence). Trimming cost V 4 bases and J 0 bases; bases outside gene matches: 2. Here the CDR3 reads CASSTTGPNTGELFF. The CDR3, as DNA: TGTGCCAGTAGTACGACAGGGCCGAACACCGGGGAGCTGTTTTTT.

The CDR3: CASSEYRGQGANTEAFF. The DNA of the CDR3 is TGTGCCAGCAGTGAATACCGGGGACAGGGGGCGAACACTGAAGCTTTCTTT. The chain recombines TRBV6-1 with TRBJ1-1; 12 bases fit TRBD1. This CDR3 is built from 17 residues. Per the germline V gene, CDR1 is MNHNS and CDR2 is SASEGT. V lost 2 bases, J lost 1 base, and 5 bases stayed unmatched.

The V call is TRBV11-2, the J call TRBJ2-5; D uncertain. In germline, CDR1 is SGHAT, CDR2 FQNNGV. The ends were cut back, 1 base at V and 1 base at J, with 13 bases in the middle. This CDR3 contains 16 residues. CDR3 nucleotides: TGTGCCAGCAGCTTAGGGCAGGTTTACCCCCAAGAGACCCAGTACTTC. This gives the protein CASSLGQVYPQETQYF.